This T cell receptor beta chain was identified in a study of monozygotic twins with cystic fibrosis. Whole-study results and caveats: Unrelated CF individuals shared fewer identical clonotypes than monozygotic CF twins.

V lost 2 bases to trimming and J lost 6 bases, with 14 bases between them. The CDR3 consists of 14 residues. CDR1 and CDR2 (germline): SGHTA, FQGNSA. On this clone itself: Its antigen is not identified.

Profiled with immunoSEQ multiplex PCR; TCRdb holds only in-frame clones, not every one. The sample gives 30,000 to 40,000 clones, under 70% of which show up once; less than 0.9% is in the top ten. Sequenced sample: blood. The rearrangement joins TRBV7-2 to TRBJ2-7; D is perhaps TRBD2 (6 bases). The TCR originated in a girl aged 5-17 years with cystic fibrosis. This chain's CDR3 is CASSLKAEGSEQYF. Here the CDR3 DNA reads TGTGCCAGCAGCTTAAAAGCGGAGGGATCCGAGCAGTACTTC.